This is a list of T cell receptor beta chains from one sample in a study of cytomegalovirus exposure and HLA in healthy donors. TCRdb's table, derived via immunoSEQ multiplex PCR, lists solely in-frame clones and lacks some. The sample contains over 150,000 clones, roughly 80% of which appear only once. Material: PBMCs. These receptors were obtained from a woman in her 30s in good health and CMV-seropositive. Each CDR3 is given without its conserved first and last residue.

v_gene	j_gene	CDR3aa
TRBV14	TRBJ2-7	ASSQEPGTGFSYEQY
TRBV13	TRBJ1-2	ASSSGQGDGYT
TRBV4-2	TRBJ2-3	ASSQDRGGRDTQY
TRBV10-3	TRBJ1-6	AISEIQYNSPLH
TRBV7-2	TRBJ1-5	ASSLDRGHGQPQH
TRBV7-2	TRBJ1-6	ASSPRDRVNSPLH
TRBV6-5	TRBJ1-3	ATGPPGGSGNTIY
TRBV4-2	TRBJ1-1	ASSLRAGTGGVSGSEAF
TRBV5-6	TRBJ1-2	ASSFIGGSYT
TRBV19	TRBJ1-2	ASSKGLPRWAYGYT
TRBV10-3	TRBJ1-5	AISDGLLSYQPQH
TRBV7-9	TRBJ2-7	ASSLASSYEQY
TRBV9	TRBJ1-4	ASSVGGQGREKLF
TRBV19	TRBJ2-2	ASSIGSGAGELF
TRBV18	TRBJ1-2	ASSPIRAEGYT
TRBV6-6	TRBJ1-3	ASSAFIGSGNTIY
TRBV19	TRBJ2-2	ASRDRGETGELF
TRBV29-1	TRBJ2-3	SAGWEADTQY
TRBV5-1	TRBJ2-7	ASSVGTIPAYEQY
TRBV7-3	TRBJ1-4	ASSPGSGEKLF
TRBV19	TRBJ2-3	ASTQRGTDTQY
TRBV4-1	.	ASSRTVRQSNYEQY
TRBV11-2	TRBJ2-2	ASSPSGLAGSLTGELF
TRBV4-2	TRBJ1-3	ASSQDWGHSSGNTIY
TRBV4-3	TRBJ2-2	ASSQDLQGRAGELF
TRBV4-1	TRBJ1-1	ASSPTGNRMNTEAF
TRBV28	TRBJ2-3	ASNPLTVLGTDTQY
TRBV7-6	TRBJ2-1	ASSLFAGINEQF
TRBV19	TRBJ1-2	ASSIDRDREYGYT
TRBV7-9	TRBJ1-1	ASRNTGDTEAF
TRBV30	TRBJ1-5	AWKRQGYQPQH
TRBV7-9	TRBJ1-1	SSSYPPGSEAF
TRBV27	TRBJ1-2	ASRRTGGGFGYT
TRBV29-1	TRBJ1-1	SGRGLTEAF
TRBV12-5	TRBJ2-3	ASGFRGYTDTQY
TRBV27	TRBJ2-7	ASSMTGKQPAREQY
TRBV6-1	TRBJ2-5	ASRSPGASQETQY
TRBV5-6	TRBJ1-2	ASSYLDRDWGYT
TRBV7-2	TRBJ2-3	ASSLVAGLGDTQY
TRBV7-9	TRBJ1-5	ASSLGGNNQPQH
TRBV7-9	TRBJ2-3	ASSPGYRTDTQY
TRBV18	TRBJ2-2	ASSPRPNTGELF
TRBV11-3	TRBJ1-2	ASSSPGTGQYGYT
TRBV19	TRBJ2-5	ASTPTGSEETQY
TRBV7-6	TRBJ2-6	ASSVDRASGANVLT
TRBV18	TRBJ2-2	ASFTGGTGELF
TRBV5-1	TRBJ1-3	ASSFRPLGNTIY
TRBV7-3	TRBJ2-3	ASSQGASGGTDTQY
TRBV4-3	TRBJ2-1	ASSQVGVWGGHEQF
TRBV11-3	TRBJ1-2	ASSVTGTGDGYT